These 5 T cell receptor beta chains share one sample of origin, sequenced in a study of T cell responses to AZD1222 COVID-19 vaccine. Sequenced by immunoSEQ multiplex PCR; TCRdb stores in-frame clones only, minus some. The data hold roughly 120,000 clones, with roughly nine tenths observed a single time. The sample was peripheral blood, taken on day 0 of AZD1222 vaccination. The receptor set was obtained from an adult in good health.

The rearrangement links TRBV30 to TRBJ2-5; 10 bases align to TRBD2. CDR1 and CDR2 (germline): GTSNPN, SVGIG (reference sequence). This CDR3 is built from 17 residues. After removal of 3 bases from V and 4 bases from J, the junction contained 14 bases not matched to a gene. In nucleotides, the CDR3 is TGTGCCTGGAGAGGGGCTCAGCGGGAGGGAGGACTAGAGACCCAGTACTTC. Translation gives CAWRGAQREGGLETQYF.

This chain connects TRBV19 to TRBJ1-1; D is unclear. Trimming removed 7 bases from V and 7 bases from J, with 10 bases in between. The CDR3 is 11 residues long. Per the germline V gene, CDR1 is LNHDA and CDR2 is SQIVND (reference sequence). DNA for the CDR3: TGTGCCAGTAAAGTGGAGTTTGAAGCTTTCTTT. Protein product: CASKVEFEAFF.

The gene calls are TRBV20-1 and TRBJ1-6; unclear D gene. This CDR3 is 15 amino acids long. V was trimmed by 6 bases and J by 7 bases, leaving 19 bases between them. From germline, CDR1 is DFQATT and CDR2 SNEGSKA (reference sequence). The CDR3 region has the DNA TGCAGTGCAAGTCCCTTGGCAGCTGACAATTCACCCCTCCACTTT. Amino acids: CSASPLAADNSPLHF.

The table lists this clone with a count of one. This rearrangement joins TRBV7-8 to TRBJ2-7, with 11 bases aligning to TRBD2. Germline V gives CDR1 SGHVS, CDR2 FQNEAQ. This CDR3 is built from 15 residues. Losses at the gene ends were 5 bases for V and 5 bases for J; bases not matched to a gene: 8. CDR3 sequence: CASSPTTSGTHEQYF. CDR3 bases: TGTGCCAGCAGCCCTACGACTAGCGGGACCCACGAGCAGTACTTC.

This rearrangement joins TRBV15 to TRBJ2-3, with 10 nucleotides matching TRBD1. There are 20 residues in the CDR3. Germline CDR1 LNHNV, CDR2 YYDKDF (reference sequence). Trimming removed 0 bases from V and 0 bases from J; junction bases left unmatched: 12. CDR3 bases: TGTGCCACCAGCAGAGACCCCGGGACAGGGGAGGGTTCGAGCACAGATACGCAGTATTTT. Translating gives CATSRDPGTGEGSSTDTQYF.